This T cell receptor (beta chain) originates from a study of cytomegalovirus exposure and HLA in healthy donors. J gave up 8 bases and V 4 bases, and 10 bases lay outside the gene matches. CDR1 and CDR2 (germline): SGDLS, YYNGEE. CDR3 length: 17 amino acids. Of note for this clone: Its antigen is not identified.

PCR primers comprised 60 Vbeta and 13 Jbeta primers. TCRdb keeps only in-frame clones here, not all; method: immunoSEQ multiplex PCR. The table lists over 100,000 clones, 75% to 80% of them singletons. Study findings and constraints: HLA-A and HLA-B allele assignments for most subjects were reportedly predicted accurately using TCR beta sequences. Most TCR beta V segments were productive about 90% or about 30% of the time in an earlier analysis. Both high specificity and high sensitivity reportedly marked the classifier's diagnosis of cytomegalovirus status.

Nominally healthy donors were sampled, though unrecorded immune exposures were likely. Sequenced sample: PBMCs. This receptor was obtained from a male donor in good health and CMV-seronegative. The chain has TRBV9 and TRBJ2-1; 15 nucleotides align to TRBD2. DNA for the CDR3: TGTGCCAGCAGCCCCCGGACTAGCGGGGGGGCCTTTGATGAGCAGTTCTTC. This encodes CASSPRTSGGAFDEQFF.